These 9 T cell receptor beta chains share one sample of origin, sequenced in a study of cytotoxic CD8 clonotypes in ibrutinib-treated CLL (dated by TCRdb to the early 2020s). The meaning of the sample's time point label: less than 30 months on ibrutinib. The library came from the immunoSEQ multiplex PCR assay. TCRdb took over this immuneACCESS table, retaining in-frame rearrangements with V and J assigned. Such tables are incomplete; in checked studies, under half of the missing clones stem from an unresolved V gene, and the remainder is unexplained. This sample has over 95,000 clones in its table, and more than 55% of those were observed once. Under 45% of the sample comes from the top ten. The source was PBMCs, collected after 24 months of ibrutinib treatment. The origin of the receptors is a human donor with chronic lymphocytic leukemia.

J is TRBJ1-5 and V is TRBV7-6; D is unresolved. In germline, CDR1 is SGHVS, CDR2 FNYEAQ. This CDR3 region has 14 residues. V lost 5 bases and J lost 3, with 11 bases in between. In nucleotides, the CDR3 is TGTGCCAGCAGCCGTCGTGGGAACAATCAGCCCCAGCATTTT. Protein product: CASSRRGNNQPQHF.

The V gene is TRBV7-3, the J gene TRBJ2-1; D perhaps matches TRBD2 (5 bases). The germline V gene encodes CDR1 SGHTA and CDR2 FQGTGA. V was trimmed by 1 base and J by 8 bases, leaving 12 bases between them. The CDR3 is 14 residues long. The CDR3: CASSLRGGRDEQFF. CDR3 in DNA: TGTGCCAGCAGCTTAAGAGGAGGACGGGATGAGCAGTTCTTC.

This clone appeared many times. The chain links TRBV10-3 to TRBJ2-7, with TRBD1 identical over 8 bases. V was pared by 7 bases and J by 3 bases, with 11 bases of the junction left unmatched. There are 15 residues in the CDR3. Germline V gives CDR1 ENHRY, CDR2 SYGVKD. This chain's CDR3 is CAIKPGTGDSYEQYF. CDR3 sequence (DNA): TGTGCCATCAAACCTGGGACAGGCGATAGCTACGAGCAGTACTTC.

The CDR3 spells CASSWAEDGEAFF. The CDR3 nucleotides read TGTGCCAGCAGCTGGGCAGAGGACGGTGAAGCTTTCTTT. The chain employs TRBV5-5 and TRBJ1-1; the D is unclear. This CDR3 has 13 residues. Germline loops: CDR1 SGHKS, CDR2 YYEKEE (reference sequence). V was pared by 3 bases and J by 7 bases, with 13 bases between.

The chain joins TRBV5-6 to TRBJ2-3, with D possibly matching TRBD2 (5 bases). Trimming removed 4 bases at V and 4 bases at J, with 16 bases between. Germline V gene lookup returns CDR1 SGHDT and CDR2 YYEEEE. The CDR3 totals 15 residues. CDR3 sequence reads: CASSLGNSGADTQYF. The CDR3 region has the DNA TGTGCCAGCAGCCTCGGAAACAGCGGTGCAGATACGCAGTATTTT.

This clone was observed a single time. V usage is TRBV5-4 and J usage is TRBJ1-5; D not resolved. Germline CDR1 and CDR2: SGHNT and YYREEE (reference sequence). CDR3 length: 14 amino acids. V was cut by 0 bases and J by 4 bases, with 8 bases left in between. The CDR3 DNA reads TGTGCCAGCAGCTTGGACAGAGAAAATCAGCCCCAGCATTTT. Its protein is CASSLDRENQPQHF.

This clone was seen ten or more times. The J gene is TRBJ2-7, the V gene TRBV29-1, with TRBD2 identical over 8 bases. V lost 7 bases to trimming and J lost 0 bases; unmatched junction nucleotides: 8. The CDR3 runs 14 residues. Germline V gene sequence: CDR1 SQVTM, CDR2 ANQGSEA. Here the CDR3 DNA reads TGCAGCGCCGGTAGCGGGGAAACCTCCTACGAGCAGTACTTC. This encodes CSAGSGETSYEQYF.

The chain uses TRBV7-2 and TRBJ1-2; D is uncertain. The CDR3 is made up of 14 amino acids. CDR1 is SGHTA, CDR2 FQGNSA, per germline. V was pared by 5 bases and J by 3 bases, with 13 bases between. CDR3 in amino acids: CASSLFGEDYGYTF. CDR3 nucleotide sequence: TGTGCCAGCAGCCTTTTTGGGGAGGACTATGGCTACACCTTC.

This clone was seen a handful of times. The genes are TRBV7-2 and TRBJ1-2; D may be TRBD1 (5 bases). Germline CDR1 is SGHTA and CDR2 is FQGNSA. V lost 5 bases and J 3 bases, leaving 22 bases between the germline ends. The CDR3 has 17 residues. The CDR3 sequence is CASSTLRGGISDYGYTF. The CDR3 DNA sequence: TGTGCCAGCAGCACCCTGAGGGGAGGCATCTCGGACTATGGCTACACCTTC.